This T cell receptor beta chain is drawn from a study of blood T cell repertoires in COVID-19. As for the study in general: Samples taken during acute and convalescent COVID-19 were collected in the United States, Italy and Spain. From T cells, B-cell-depleted T cells, or PBMCs came the material, which was cDNA or gDNA.

Per the original methods: Amplification of reference gene primers provided the estimated nucleated cell counts. Sequencing was performed with immunoSEQ multiplex PCR; in TCRdb, only in-frame clones are kept and a portion is missing. The V and J calls and clone size are taken from that table; D and trimming were inferred from the DNA. The sample gives some 190,000 clones, around 89% of which show up once; under 5% is in the top ten. V lost 0 bases and J lost 8, with 7 bases in between. CDR3 length: 12 amino acids. The receptor was isolated from a human donor in a cohort sampled during active COVID-19. The sample consisted of peripheral blood. The genes are TRBV12-3 or TRBV12-4 and TRBJ1-2, with D hard to call. The CDR3: CASSLAHEGYTF. DNA of the CDR3: TGTGCCAGCAGTTTAGCGCACGAGGGCTACACCTTC.